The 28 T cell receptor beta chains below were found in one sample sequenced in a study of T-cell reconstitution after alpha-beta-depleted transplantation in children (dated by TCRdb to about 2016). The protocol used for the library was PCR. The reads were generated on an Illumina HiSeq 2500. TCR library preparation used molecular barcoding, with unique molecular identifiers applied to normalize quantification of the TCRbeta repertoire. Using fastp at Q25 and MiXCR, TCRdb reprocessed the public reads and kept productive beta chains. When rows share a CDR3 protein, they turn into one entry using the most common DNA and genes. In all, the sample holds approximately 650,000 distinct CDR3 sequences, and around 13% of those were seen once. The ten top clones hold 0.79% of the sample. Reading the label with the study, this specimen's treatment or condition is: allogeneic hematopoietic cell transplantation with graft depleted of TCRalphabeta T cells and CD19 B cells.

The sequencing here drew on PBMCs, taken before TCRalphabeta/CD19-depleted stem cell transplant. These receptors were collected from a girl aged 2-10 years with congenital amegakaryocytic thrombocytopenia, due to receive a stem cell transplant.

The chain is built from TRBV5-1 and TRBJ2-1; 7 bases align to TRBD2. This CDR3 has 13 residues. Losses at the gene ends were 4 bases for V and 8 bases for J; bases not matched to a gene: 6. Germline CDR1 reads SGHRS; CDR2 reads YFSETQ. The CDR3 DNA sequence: TGCGCCAGCAGCAGCAGCGGGAACGATGAGCAGTTCTTC. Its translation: CASSSSGNDEQFF.

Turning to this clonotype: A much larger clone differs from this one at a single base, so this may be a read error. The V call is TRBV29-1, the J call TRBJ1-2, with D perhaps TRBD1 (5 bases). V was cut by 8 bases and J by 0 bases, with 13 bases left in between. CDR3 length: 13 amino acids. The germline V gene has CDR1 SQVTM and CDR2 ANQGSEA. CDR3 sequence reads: CSLLGGTNYGYTF. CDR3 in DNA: TGCAGCCTCCTTGGGGGGACTAACTATGGCTACACCTTC.

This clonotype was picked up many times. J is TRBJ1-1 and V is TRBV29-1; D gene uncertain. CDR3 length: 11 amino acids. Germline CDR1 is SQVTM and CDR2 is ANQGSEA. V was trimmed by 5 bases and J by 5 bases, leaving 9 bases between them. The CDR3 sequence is CSVTVGTEAFF. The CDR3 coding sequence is TGCAGCGTTACCGTAGGGACTGAAGCTTTCTTT.

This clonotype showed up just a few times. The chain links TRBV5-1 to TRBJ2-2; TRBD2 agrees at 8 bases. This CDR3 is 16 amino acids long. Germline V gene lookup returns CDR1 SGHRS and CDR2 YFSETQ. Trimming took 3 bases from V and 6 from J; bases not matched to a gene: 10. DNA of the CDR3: TGCGCCAGCAGCTCCCCCAGCGGGAGTTTATCCGGGGAGCTGTTTTTT. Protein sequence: CASSSPSGSLSGELFF.

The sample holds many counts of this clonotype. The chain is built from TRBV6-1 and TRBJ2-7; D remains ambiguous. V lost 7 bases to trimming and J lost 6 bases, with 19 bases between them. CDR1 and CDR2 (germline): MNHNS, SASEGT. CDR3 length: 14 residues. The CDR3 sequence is CASTLGNSGFEQYF. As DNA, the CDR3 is TGTGCCAGCACCCTAGGGAACTCTGGCTTCGAGCAGTACTTC.

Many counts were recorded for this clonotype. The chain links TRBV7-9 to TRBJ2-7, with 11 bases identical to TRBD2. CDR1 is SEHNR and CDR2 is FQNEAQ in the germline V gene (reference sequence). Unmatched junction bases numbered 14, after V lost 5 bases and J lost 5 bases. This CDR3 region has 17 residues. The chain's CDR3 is CASSGISGRVPWNEQYF. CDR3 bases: TGTGCCAGCAGCGGAATTAGCGGGAGGGTCCCTTGGAACGAGCAGTACTTC.

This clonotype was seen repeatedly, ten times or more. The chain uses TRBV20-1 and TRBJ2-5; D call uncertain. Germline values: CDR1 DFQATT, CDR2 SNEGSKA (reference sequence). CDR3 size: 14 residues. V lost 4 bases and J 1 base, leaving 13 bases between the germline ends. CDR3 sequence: CSATVPDIQETQYF. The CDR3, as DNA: TGCAGTGCTACCGTCCCAGACATCCAAGAGACCCAGTACTTC.

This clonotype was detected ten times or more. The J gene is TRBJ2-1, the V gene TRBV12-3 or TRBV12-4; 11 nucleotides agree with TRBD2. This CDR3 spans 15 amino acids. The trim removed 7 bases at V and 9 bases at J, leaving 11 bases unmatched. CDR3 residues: CASTSSGRSLLEQFF. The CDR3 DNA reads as TGTGCCAGCACCTCTAGCGGGAGGAGCCTTCTTGAGCAGTTCTTC.

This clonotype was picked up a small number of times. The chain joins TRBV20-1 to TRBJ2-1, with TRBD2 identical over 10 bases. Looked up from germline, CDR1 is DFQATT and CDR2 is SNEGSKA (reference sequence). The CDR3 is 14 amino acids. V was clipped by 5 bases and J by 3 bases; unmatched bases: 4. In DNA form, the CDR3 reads TGCAGTGCTGTACGGACTAGCGGCTACAATGAGCAGTTCTTC. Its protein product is CSAVRTSGYNEQFF.

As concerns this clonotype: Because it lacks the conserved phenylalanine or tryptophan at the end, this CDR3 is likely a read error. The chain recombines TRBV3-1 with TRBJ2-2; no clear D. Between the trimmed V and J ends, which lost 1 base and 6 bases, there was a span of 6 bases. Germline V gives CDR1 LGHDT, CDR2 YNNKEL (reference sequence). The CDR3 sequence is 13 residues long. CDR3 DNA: TGTGCCAGCAGCCAAGTTAAGGCCGGGGAGCTGTTTATT. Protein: CASSQVKAGELFI.

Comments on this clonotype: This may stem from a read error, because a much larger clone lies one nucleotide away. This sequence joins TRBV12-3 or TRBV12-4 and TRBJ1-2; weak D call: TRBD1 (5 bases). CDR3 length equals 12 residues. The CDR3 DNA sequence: TGTGCCATCAGTTTTGGGGGGGGTGGCTACACCTTC. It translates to CAISFGGGGYTF.

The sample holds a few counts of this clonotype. The CDR3 DNA reads as TGCAGTGCTAGAGATCTGGATACAGGGGGCTACGAGCAGTACTTC. Translated, it gives CSARDLDTGGYEQYF. V and J are TRBV20-1 and TRBJ2-7; 8 bases align to TRBD1. The CDR3 extends over 15 amino acids. The junction had 7 bases not matched to a gene; V was cut back by 0 bases and J by 3 bases. The germline gives CDR1 DFQATT, CDR2 SNEGSKA (reference sequence).

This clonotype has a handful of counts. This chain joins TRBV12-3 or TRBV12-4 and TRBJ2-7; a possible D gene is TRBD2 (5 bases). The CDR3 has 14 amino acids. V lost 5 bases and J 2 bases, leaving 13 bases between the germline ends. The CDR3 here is CASSPTRRTYEQYF. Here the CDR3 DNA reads TGTGCCAGCAGTCCAACTAGGCGGACCTACGAGCAGTACTTC.

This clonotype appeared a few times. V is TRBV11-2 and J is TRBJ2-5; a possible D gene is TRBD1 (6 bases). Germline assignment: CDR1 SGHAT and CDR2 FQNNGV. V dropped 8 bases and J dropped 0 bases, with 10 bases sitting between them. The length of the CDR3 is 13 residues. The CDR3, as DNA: TGTGCCAGCGGTGGGACAAACCAAGAGACCCAGTACTTC. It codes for CASGGTNQETQYF.

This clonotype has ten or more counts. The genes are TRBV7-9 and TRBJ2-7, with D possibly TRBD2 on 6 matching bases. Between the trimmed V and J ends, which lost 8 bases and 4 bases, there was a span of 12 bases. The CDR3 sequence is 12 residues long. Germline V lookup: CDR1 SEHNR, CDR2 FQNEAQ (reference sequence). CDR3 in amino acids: CASRRGGYEQYF. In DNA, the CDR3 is TGTGCCAGCCGGAGAGGAGGGTACGAGCAGTACTTC.

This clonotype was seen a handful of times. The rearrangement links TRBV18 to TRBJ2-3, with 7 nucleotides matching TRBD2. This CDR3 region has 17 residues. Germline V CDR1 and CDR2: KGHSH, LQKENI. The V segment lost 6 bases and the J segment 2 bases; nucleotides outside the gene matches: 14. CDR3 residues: CASSHALTSLATDTQYF. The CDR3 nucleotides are TGTGCCAGCTCGCACGCCCTGACTAGCCTCGCCACAGATACGCAGTATTTT.

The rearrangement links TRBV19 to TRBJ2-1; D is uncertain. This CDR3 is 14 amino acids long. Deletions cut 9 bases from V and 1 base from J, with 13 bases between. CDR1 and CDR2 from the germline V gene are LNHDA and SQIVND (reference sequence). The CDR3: CASRAGPSYNEQFF. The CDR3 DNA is TGTGCCAGCCGGGCCGGTCCATCCTACAATGAGCAGTTCTTC.

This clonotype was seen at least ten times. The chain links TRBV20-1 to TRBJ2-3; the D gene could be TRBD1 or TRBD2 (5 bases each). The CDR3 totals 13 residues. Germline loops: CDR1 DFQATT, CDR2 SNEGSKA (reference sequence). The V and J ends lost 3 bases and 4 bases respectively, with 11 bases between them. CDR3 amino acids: CSASRTGPDTQYF. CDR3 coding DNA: TGCAGTGCTAGTAGGACGGGGCCAGATACGCAGTATTTT.

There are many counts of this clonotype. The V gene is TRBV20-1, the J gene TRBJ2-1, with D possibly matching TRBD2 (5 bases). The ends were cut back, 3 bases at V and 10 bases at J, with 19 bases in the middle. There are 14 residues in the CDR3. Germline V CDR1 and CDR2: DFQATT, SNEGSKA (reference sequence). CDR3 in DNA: TGCAGTGCTAGGGTAGCGTCCCCCTTATTCGAGCAGTTCTTC. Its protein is CSARVASPLFEQFF.

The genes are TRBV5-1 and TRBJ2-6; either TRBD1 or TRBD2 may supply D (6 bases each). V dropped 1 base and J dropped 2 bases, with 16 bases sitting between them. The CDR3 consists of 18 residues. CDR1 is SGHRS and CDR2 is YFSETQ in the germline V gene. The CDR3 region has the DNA TGCGCCAGCAGCTTGTCTCCGGGGGCGAGTGCTGGGGCCAACGTCCTGACTTTC. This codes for CASSLSPGASAGANVLTF.

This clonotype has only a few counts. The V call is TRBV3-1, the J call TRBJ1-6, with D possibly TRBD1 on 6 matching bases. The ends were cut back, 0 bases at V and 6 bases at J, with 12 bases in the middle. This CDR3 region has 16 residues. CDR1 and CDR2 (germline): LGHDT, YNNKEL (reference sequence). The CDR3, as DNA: TGTGCCAGCAGCCAAGATAGGCAGGGGTTTAATTCACCCCTCCACTTT. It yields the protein CASSQDRQGFNSPLHF.

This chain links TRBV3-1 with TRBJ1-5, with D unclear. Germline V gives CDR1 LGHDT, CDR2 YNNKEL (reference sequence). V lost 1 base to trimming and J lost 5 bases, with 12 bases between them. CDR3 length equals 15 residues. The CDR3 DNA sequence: TGTGCCAGCAGCCAAGGATTGGGCAACCATCAGCCCCAGCATTTT. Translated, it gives CASSQGLGNHQPQHF.

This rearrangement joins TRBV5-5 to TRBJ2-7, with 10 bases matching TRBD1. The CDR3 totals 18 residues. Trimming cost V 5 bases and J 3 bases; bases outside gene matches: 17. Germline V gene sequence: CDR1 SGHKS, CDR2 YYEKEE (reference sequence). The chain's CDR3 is CASSRSGTGDLRFYEQYF. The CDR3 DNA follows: TGTGCCAGCAGTCGGTCCGGGACAGGGGATTTGAGGTTCTACGAGCAGTACTTC.

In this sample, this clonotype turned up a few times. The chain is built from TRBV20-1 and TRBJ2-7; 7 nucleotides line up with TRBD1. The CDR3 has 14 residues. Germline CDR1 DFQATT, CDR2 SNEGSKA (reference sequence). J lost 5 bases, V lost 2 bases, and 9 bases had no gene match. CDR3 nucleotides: TGCAGTGCTAGAAATCAACAGGGGACGGACGAGCAGTACTTC. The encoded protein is CSARNQQGTDEQYF.

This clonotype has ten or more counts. The CDR3 nucleotides are TGCAGTGCTAGAGCAGGGGGCACCGGGGAGCTGTTTTTT. It encodes CSARAGGTGELFF. The chain is built from TRBV20-1 and TRBJ2-2; 7 positions match TRBD1. V lost 1 base, J lost 4 bases, and 0 bases stayed unmatched. Per germline, CDR1 DFQATT and CDR2 SNEGSKA (reference sequence). This CDR3 is built from 13 residues.

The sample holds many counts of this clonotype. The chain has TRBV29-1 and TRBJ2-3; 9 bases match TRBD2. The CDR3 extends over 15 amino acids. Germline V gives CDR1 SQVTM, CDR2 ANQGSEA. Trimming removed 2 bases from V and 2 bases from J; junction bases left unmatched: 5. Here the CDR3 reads CSVETAGGNTDTQYF. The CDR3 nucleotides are TGCAGCGTTGAAACCGCGGGAGGGAACACAGATACGCAGTATTTT.

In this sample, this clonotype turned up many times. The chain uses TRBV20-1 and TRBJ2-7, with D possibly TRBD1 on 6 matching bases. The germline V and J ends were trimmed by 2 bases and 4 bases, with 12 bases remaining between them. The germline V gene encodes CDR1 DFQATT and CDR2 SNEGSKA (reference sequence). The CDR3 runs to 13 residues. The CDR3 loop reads CSARTGYDYEQYF. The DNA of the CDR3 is TGCAGTGCTAGAACAGGGTACGATTACGAGCAGTACTTC.

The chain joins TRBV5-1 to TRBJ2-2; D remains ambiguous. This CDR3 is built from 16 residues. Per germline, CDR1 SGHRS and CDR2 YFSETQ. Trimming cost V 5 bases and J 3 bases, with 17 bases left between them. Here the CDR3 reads CASSPDGSSYTGELFF. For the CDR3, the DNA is TGCGCCAGCAGTCCGGACGGATCCAGTTACACCGGGGAGCTGTTTTTT.